The sample holds a few counts of the clone carrying this T cell receptor (beta chain). The CDR3 has 15 residues. The ends were cut back, 10 bases at V and 1 base at J, with 20 bases in the middle. This entry comes from a study of Ad26.COV2.S vaccination and SARS-CoV-2 variants. Treatment here: about 20 received Ad26.COV2.S at low or high dose, single or two shots; 5 received placebo; per-sample allocation not given. Sample collection was performed on day 63 after the first vaccine or placebo injection. Spike of the Wuhan-strain SARS-CoV-2 was expressed by an Ad26 vector, which formed the vaccine. Some clones are missing from TCRdb's copy, which holds only in-frame ones; the method was immunoSEQ multiplex PCR. The table lists hundreds of thousands of clones, roughly 90% of them singletons, with roughly 1.5% in the top ten.

Sequenced material: peripheral blood, taken in a trial of Ad26.COV2.S vaccine versus placebo. This TCR was sampled from a person between 18 and 60 years old who received the Ad26.COV2.S COVID-19 vaccine or a placebo. V gene TRBV23-1 combines with J gene TRBJ2-7; tentative D call: TRBD2 (7 bases). TRBV23-1 is an ORF for which the function is uncertain. The CDR3 loop reads CATVGGTLFSYEQYF. Here the CDR3 DNA reads TGCGCCACCGTGGGGGGGACACTCTTTTCCTACGAGCAGTACTTC.